One and the same sample provided the 19 T cell receptor beta chains below, sequenced in a study of OX40 agonist ivuxolimab in advanced cancers. The method was the immunoSEQ multiplex PCR assay. Here the immuneACCESS table is served through TCRdb, limited to in-frame sequences with V and J called. Missing clones are a known gap in these copies; in checked studies unresolved V genes cover under half, and the rest lacks a known reason. This sample lists 65,000 to 75,000 clones; over 80% were detected once. In total, the top ten clones hold 4% of the sample. The sample in question was CD4+ or CD8+ T cells sorted from blood, obtained in a trial of the OX40 agonist ivuxolimab. The receptor set was obtained from an adult with an advanced solid tumor such as melanoma, head and neck, liver or kidney cancer.

The gene calls are TRBV18 and TRBJ2-5; 11 bases fit TRBD1. The length of the CDR3 is 18 residues. Germline V gene data show CDR1 as KGHSH and CDR2 as LQKENI. Unmatched junction bases numbered 10, after V lost 3 bases and J lost 1 base. This CDR3 reads CASSPSVGTGGRQETQYF. For the CDR3, the DNA is TGTGCCAGCTCACCTTCCGTGGGGACAGGGGGTCGCCAAGAGACCCAGTACTTC.

The chain couples TRBV28 to TRBJ2-5; TRBD2 aligns across 10 bases. The CDR3 consists of 16 residues. Germline V CDR1 and CDR2: MDHEN, SYDVKM. J lost 0 bases, V lost 3 bases, and 4 bases had no gene match. The CDR3 protein is CASSFLSGGDQETQYF. In DNA form, the CDR3 reads TGTGCCAGCAGTTTCTTGAGCGGGGGGGACCAAGAGACCCAGTACTTC.

Only one count was recorded for this clone. The V gene is TRBV2, the J gene TRBJ1-1, with D uncertain. Germline lookup yields CDR1 SNHLY and CDR2 FYNNEI. V was pared by 6 bases and J by 1 base, with 9 bases between. This CDR3 contains 13 residues. The CDR3, as DNA: TGTGCCAGCAGGGCGGACCGGAACACTGAAGCTTTCTTT. This codes for CASRADRNTEAFF.

The rearrangement uses TRBV28 and TRBJ2-7; D gene unclear. Germline V CDR1 and CDR2: MDHEN, SYDVKM. V lost 7 bases to trimming and J lost 0 bases, with 7 bases between them. The CDR3 has 12 amino acids. Written as DNA, the CDR3 is TGTGCCAGCAATTCTAACTCCTACGAGCAGTACTTC. This sequence encodes CASNSNSYEQYF. Supplemented by reference TRBV28 and TRBJ2-7, the full variable domain reads DVKVTQSSRYLVKRTGEKVFLECVQDMDHENMFWYRQDPGLGLRLIYFSYDVKMKEKGDIPEGYSVSREKKERFSLILESASTNQTSMYLCASNSNSYEQYFGPGTRLTVT.

In this sample, this clone turned up a few times. The rearrangement links TRBV19 to TRBJ2-5; no clear D. Trimming took 1 base from V and 5 from J, leaving 14 bases between them. The CDR3 loop spans 15 amino acids. Germline CDR1 LNHDA, CDR2 SQIVND (reference sequence). The CDR3 is CASSIGASQGETQYF. CDR3 nucleotide sequence: TGTGCCAGTAGTATAGGAGCCAGCCAAGGGGAGACCCAGTACTTC.

This chain connects TRBV2 to TRBJ2-4; D is perhaps TRBD1 (5 bases). The germline CDR1 and CDR2 sequences are SNHLY and FYNNEI. CDR3 length: 15 amino acids. Trimming took off 5 bases at V and 2 bases at J, with 13 bases between the two ends. The chain's CDR3 is CASSPWQGTKNIQYF. In DNA, the CDR3 is TGTGCCAGCAGTCCCTGGCAGGGTACCAAAAACATTCAGTACTTC.

Here the CDR3 DNA reads TGCAGCGTGGAACAGGGGGCTGGTGGCTACACCTTC. Its translation: CSVEQGAGGYTF. This chain uses TRBV29-1 with TRBJ1-2, with TRBD1 identical over 9 bases. Germline V gene sequence: CDR1 SQVTM, CDR2 ANQGSEA. CDR3 length: 12 residues. The trim removed 6 bases at V and 7 bases at J, leaving 6 bases unmatched.

This clone came up a few times. J is TRBJ1-6 and V is TRBV5-4; 7 bases fit TRBD1. The germline V gene encodes CDR1 SGHNT and CDR2 YYREEE (reference sequence). J lost 7 bases, V lost 5 bases, and 3 bases had no gene match. The CDR3 extends over 13 amino acids. CDR3 in DNA: TGTGCCAGCAGGGACAGGAGGAATTCACCCCTCCACTTT. Its protein product is CASRDRRNSPLHF.

The rearrangement joins TRBV19 to TRBJ2-7; D is perhaps TRBD1 (5 bases). CDR1 is LNHDA, CDR2 SQIVND, per germline (reference sequence). This CDR3 comprises 15 residues. V was pared by 3 bases and J by 0 bases, with 12 bases between. CDR3 sequence (DNA): TGTGCCAGTAGTATGGCAGTTGACAGCTCCTACGAGCAGTACTTC. The encoded protein is CASSMAVDSSYEQYF.

The chain combines TRBV5-1 with TRBJ1-1; D unclear. CDR1 is SGHRS and CDR2 is YFSETQ in the germline V gene. V lost 4 bases and J 0 bases, leaving 13 bases between the germline ends. The CDR3 is 15 residues long. CDR3 sequence reads: CASSLVPGMNTEAFF. The CDR3 DNA reads TGCGCCAGCAGCCTTGTCCCCGGGATGAACACTGAAGCTTTCTTT.

V gene TRBV2 combines with J gene TRBJ2-3; TRBD1 is a possible D gene (6 bases). Germline CDR1 and CDR2: SNHLY and FYNNEI. This CDR3 has 13 amino acids. Trimming shortened V by 3 bases and J by 8 bases, and 12 bases separated the two germline ends. CDR3 residues: CASSEVQGGTQYF. CDR3 in DNA: TGTGCCAGCAGTGAGGTACAGGGCGGTACGCAGTATTTT.

The CDR3 protein is CASSTQAASSYEQYF. CDR3 DNA: TGTGCCAGTAGCACACAGGCGGCGAGCTCCTACGAGCAGTACTTC. V usage is TRBV19 and J usage is TRBJ2-5; D might be TRBD1 (5 bases). With the DNA end fitting TRBJ2-7 better, the J assignment may be wrong. In germline, CDR1 is LNHDA, CDR2 SQIVND (reference sequence). This CDR3 has 15 amino acids.

This clone has a single count. The chain has TRBV19 and TRBJ1-2; D is unresolved. Germline CDR1 and CDR2: LNHDA and SQIVND (reference sequence). The CDR3 consists of 13 residues. V was trimmed by 2 bases and J by 4 bases, leaving 8 bases between them. The CDR3 loop is CASSIFQSYGYTF. In nucleotides, the CDR3 is TGTGCCAGTAGTATATTCCAGAGCTATGGCTACACCTTC.

The count of this clone is one. This chain joins TRBV19 and TRBJ1-1; weak D call: TRBD1 (5 bases). This CDR3 comprises 13 residues. The germline V and J ends were trimmed by 2 bases and 7 bases, with 11 bases remaining between them. Germline CDR1 and CDR2: LNHDA and SQIVND (reference sequence). The CDR3 coding sequence is TGTGCCAGTAGTATATCAGGGACTCTTGAAGCTTTCTTT. Protein sequence: CASSISGTLEAFF.

The rearrangement uses TRBV4-3 and TRBJ2-7, with unresolved D. Trimming took 0 bases from V and 3 from J, leaving 12 bases between them. Looked up from germline, CDR1 is LGHNA and CDR2 is YSLEER. The CDR3 has 15 residues. CDR3 loop: CASSQELGFVYEQYF. In DNA form, the CDR3 reads TGCGCCAGCAGCCAAGAATTAGGGTTTGTCTACGAGCAGTACTTC.

V usage is TRBV5-5 and J usage is TRBJ1-2; D unclear. Germline values: CDR1 SGHKS, CDR2 YYEKEE (reference sequence). V gave up 2 bases and J gave up 7 bases, with 0 bases separating them. This CDR3 is 9 amino acids long. Here the CDR3 DNA reads TGTGCCAGCAGCTTTGGCTACACCTTC. The encoded protein is CASSFGYTF.

J is TRBJ1-2 and V is TRBV28; tentative D call: TRBD1 (6 bases). The CDR3 loop spans 15 amino acids. Germline values: CDR1 MDHEN, CDR2 SYDVKM. With 6 bases removed from V and 0 bases from J, the gap between germline ends came to 14 bases. CDR3 nucleotide sequence: TGTGCCAGCAGCCCCGGGACATTTTCTAACTATGGCTACACCTTC. It translates to CASSPGTFSNYGYTF.

CDR3 nucleotides: TGTGCCAGCAGACGACACACCGGGGAGCTGTTTTTT. It specifies CASRRHTGELFF. The J gene is TRBJ2-2, the V gene TRBV28, with unresolved D. The CDR3 covers 12 residues. Trimming removed 6 bases at V and 3 bases at J, with 5 bases between. CDR1 is MDHEN and CDR2 is SYDVKM in the germline V gene.

The chain is built from TRBV30 and TRBJ2-5; TRBD2 might be the D (6 bases). The CDR3 has 13 residues. Trimming stripped 3 bases from V and 5 bases from J, with 13 bases between. The V gene's germline CDR1 is GTSNPN and CDR2 SVGIG (reference sequence). The CDR3 coding sequence is TGTGCCTGGAGCCCGGGGGTAGTGGAGACCCAGTACTTC. As protein: CAWSPGVVETQYF.